Described below is a single T cell receptor (beta chain) sequence and its context. Its antigen is currently unknown. These data come from a study of T cell repertoires in cytomegalovirus infection. Study in general: Selected CMV epitopes included recently identified HLA-C-restricted ones as well as well-studied HLA-B-restricted ones. Indications came from public TCR beta signatures; they pointed to CMV infection and to a matching HLA type. General study findings and limits: HLA-C-restricted CMV clonotypes gave the most frequent clonotype in two of eight donors.

Losses at the gene ends were 3 bases for V and 5 bases for J; bases not matched to a gene: 12. The CDR3 loop spans 16 amino acids. TCRdb fed the reads into MiXCR, producing one record per CDR3 protein. Here the sample spans a few hundred thousand distinct CDR3 sequences, over 35% being singletons. The chain couples TRBV12-3 or TRBV12-4 to TRBJ2-5, with 7 bases matching TRBD1. The source material was cultured PBMCs, sampled from culture after CMV antigen stimulation. The origin of this receptor is a human donor in good health (CMV status not recorded). Some clones in this sample may be carry-over from other donors' samples. CDR3 protein: CASSFPVTGHVETQYF. The CDR3 region has the DNA TGTGCCAGCAGTTTCCCGGTGACAGGGCATGTCGAGACCCAGTACTTC.